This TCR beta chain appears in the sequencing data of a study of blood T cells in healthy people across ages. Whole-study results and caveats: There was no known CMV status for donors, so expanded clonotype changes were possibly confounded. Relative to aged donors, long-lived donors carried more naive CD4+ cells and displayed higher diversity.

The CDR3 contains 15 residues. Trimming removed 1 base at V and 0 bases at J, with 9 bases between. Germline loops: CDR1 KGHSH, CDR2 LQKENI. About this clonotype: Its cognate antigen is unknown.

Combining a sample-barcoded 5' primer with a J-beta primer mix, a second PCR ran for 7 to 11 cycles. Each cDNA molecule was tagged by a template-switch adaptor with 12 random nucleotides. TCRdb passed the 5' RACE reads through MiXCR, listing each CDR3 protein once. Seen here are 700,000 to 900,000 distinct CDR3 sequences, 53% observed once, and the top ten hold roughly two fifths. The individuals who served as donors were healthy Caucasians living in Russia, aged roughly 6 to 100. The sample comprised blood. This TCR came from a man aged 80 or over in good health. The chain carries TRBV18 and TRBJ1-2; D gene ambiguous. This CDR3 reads CASSPRQQANYGYTF. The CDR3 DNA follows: TGTGCCAGCTCACCACGGCAGCAAGCTAACTATGGCTACACCTTC.